This TCR beta chain was obtained from a study of cytomegalovirus exposure and HLA in healthy donors. Study-wide points: As a later analysis showed, several of the most significant clusters appeared to be linked to common viral pathogens. Trimming of TCR beta V- and J-genes showed a link, identified in a later analysis, to a missense DCLRE1C variant.

In regard to this clone: The antigen is not known.

CDR1 and CDR2 from the germline V gene are SGHNT and YENEEA. Trimming pared 2 bases from V and 3 bases from J, leaving 14 bases between. The CDR3 sequence is 15 residues long. The PCR employed 60 Vbeta primers together with 13 Jbeta primers. Produced via immunoSEQ multiplex PCR; TCRdb's table is partial and in-frame only. Of 150,000 to 200,000 clones listed, more than 80% are singletons. V gene TRBV11-3 combines with J gene TRBJ2-7; possible D gene TRBD1, 5 bases. Sequencing was performed on PBMCs. The sequence derives from a woman aged 45-60 years in good health and CMV-seropositive. The CDR3, as DNA: TGTGCCAGCAGCTTAAGCCAGGGCTCTATCTACGAGCAGTACTTC. This encodes CASSLSQGSIYEQYF.